This note documents a single T cell receptor beta chain sequence. V dropped 5 bases and J dropped 0 bases, with 17 bases sitting between them. Germline V gives CDR1 SGHAT, CDR2 FQNNGV. This CDR3 is built from 17 residues. This entry belongs to a study of blood T cell repertoires in COVID-19. On the study more broadly: PBMCs, B-cell-depleted T cells, or T cells provided the cDNA or gDNA that made up the material.

Clones were read by immunoSEQ multiplex PCR, and TCRdb kept only the in-frame ones, dropping some. The sample has 15,000 to 20,000 clones, 85% to 95% seen once. The rearrangement uses TRBV11-2 and TRBJ2-1; maybe TRBD2 (6 bases). The specimen was peripheral blood. The TCR comes from a human donor in a cohort sampled during active COVID-19. The DNA of the CDR3 is TGTGCCAGCAGCCGAAGACTAGATTTAAGCTCCTACAATGAGCAGTTCTTC. Protein product: CASSRRLDLSSYNEQFF.